The rows below give T cell receptor beta chains drawn from one sample of a study of OX40 agonist ivuxolimab in advanced cancers. Profiled with immunoSEQ multiplex PCR; TCRdb holds only in-frame clones, not every one. Counted here are about 54,000 clones, 84% occurring once; the ten biggest clones make up around 1.3%. The sample was CD4+ or CD8+ T cells sorted from blood, taken in a trial of the OX40 agonist ivuxolimab. The origin of the receptors is an adult with an advanced solid tumor such as melanoma, head and neck, liver or kidney cancer. Each CDR3 is given with its conserved first and last residue. Fields, in order: D gene, J gene, clone size, V gene, CDR3 DNA, CDR3 protein. The D gene is left open where the match is weak. Clone size is given for some rows only: seen once, a few or many times, or a class if the clone is expanded.

TRBD2 | TRBJ2-7 | NA | TRBV27 | TGTGCCAGCAGTGATGCCGGGACTAGCGGATCCTACGAGCAGTACTTC | CASSDAGTSGSYEQYF
NA | TRBJ1-5 | NA | TRBV28 | TGTGCCAGCAGTTTGGCCTCCCGCCCCAATCAGCCCCAGCATTTT | CASSLASRPNQPQHF
NA | TRBJ2-2 | NA | TRBV7-2 | TGTGCCAGCAGCTGGGGAGGTACCGGGGAGCTGTTTTTT | CASSWGGTGELFF
TRBD1 | TRBJ2-2 | NA | TRBV4-1 | TGCGCCAGCAGCATTGGACAGGGGACCAACACCGGGGAGCTGTTTTTT | CASSIGQGTNTGELFF
TRBD1 | TRBJ2-5 | few | TRBV2 | TGTGCCAGCAGTGACCCAGACAGGGGGGGGACCCAGTACTTC | CASSDPDRGGTQYF
NA | TRBJ2-3 | once | TRBV7-3 | TGTGCCAGCAGCTTAATGGGCACAGATACGCAGTATTTT | CASSLMGTDTQYF
NA | TRBJ1-1 | NA | TRBV11-3 | TGTGCCAGCAGTCGACGGGGTTCTGAAGCTTTCTTT | CASSRRGSEAFF
TRBD2 | TRBJ2-7 | NA | TRBV6-5 | TGTGCCAGCAGTTACTCGCTAGCGGGAGAAGTGCCCGAGCAGTACTTC | CASSYSLAGEVPEQYF
TRBD1 | TRBJ1-1 | NA | TRBV7-9 | TGTGCCGGATCTGACAGGGGGGAAGTTGAAGCTTTCTTT | CAGSDRGEVEAFF
TRBD2 | TRBJ2-7 | NA | TRBV28 | TGTGCCAGCAGTTTCACGCGGGGGACTCGAGGCTACGAGCAGTACTTC | CASSFTRGTRGYEQYF
NA | TRBJ1-4 | NA | TRBV7-2 | TGTGCCAGCAGCTTAGCCCCGGGGCAAAAACTGTTTTTT | CASSLAPGQKLFF
NA | TRBJ1-1 | once | TRBV11-2 | TGTGCCAGCAGCTTGGTTCGAACTGAAGCTTTCTTT | CASSLVRTEAFF
TRBD1 | TRBJ1-6 | NA | TRBV6-5 | TGTGCCAGCAGTCAGGGGGTATCCAAATCACCCCTCCACTTT | CASSQGVSKSPLHF
TRBD2 | TRBJ2-7 | NA | TRBV6-6 | TGTGCCAGCGGGAGGGGAGAATACGAGCAGTACTTC | CASGRGEYEQYF
NA | TRBJ2-1 | NA | TRBV10-1 | TGCGCCAGCAGTGAGTCGAGACAGGAGAGCTCCTACAATGAGCAGTTCTTC | CASSESRQESSYNEQFF
NA | TRBJ2-1 | NA | TRBV19 | TGTGCCAGTAGTATGAGGGGATCGGCCTACAATGAGCAGTTCTTC | CASSMRGSAYNEQFF
NA | TRBJ2-7 | once | TRBV5-4 | TGTGCCAGCAGCTTGGTGGGGGATTCCGGCGAGCAGTACTTC | CASSLVGDSGEQYF
NA | TRBJ2-7 | NA | TRBV18 | TGTGCCAGCTCCCCCGAGGGGGAGTACTACGAGCAGTACTTC | CASSPEGEYYEQYF
TRBD1 | TRBJ1-5 | NA | TRBV7-9 | TGTGCCAGCAGCCGGGGGACAGCCGAGGCCAATCAGCCCCAGCATTTT | CASSRGTAEANQPQHF
TRBD1 | TRBJ1-1 | NA | TRBV27 | TGTGCCAGCAGCCGAGACAGGGGGGGAAAAGCTTTCTTT | CASSRDRGGKAFF
NA | TRBJ1-2 | NA | TRBV5-1 | TGCGCCAGCGGAGAACAGGGATTTAATGGCTACACCTTC | CASGEQGFNGYTF
NA | TRBJ2-2 | NA | TRBV28 | TGTGCCAGCAGTTTCCTTGGGGCAGCGAACACCGGGGAGCTGTTTTTT | CASSFLGAANTGELFF
NA | TRBJ2-7 | NA | TRBV6-1 | TGTGCCAGCAGACAGGGCCTCTCCTACGAGCAGTACTTC | CASRQGLSYEQYF
NA | TRBJ2-1 | NA | TRBV20-1 | TGCAGTGCTGAAAACGGGAATGAGCAGTTCTTC | CSAENGNEQFF
NA | TRBJ2-7 | NA | TRBV6-1 | TGTGCCAGCAGTGAAAGTATCCGGTGGCAGTACTTC | CASSESIRWQYF
NA | TRBJ2-7 | medium-sized | TRBV7-6 | TGTGCCAGCAGCGTCTCAGCAACCTACGAGCAGTACTTC | CASSVSATYEQYF
NA | TRBJ1-1 | NA | TRBV18 | TGTGCCAGCTCGCCAGGGTATGATACCACTGAAGCTTTCTTT | CASSPGYDTTEAFF
NA | TRBJ2-7 | NA | TRBV7-2 | TGTGCCAGCAGCTTGGGTTCATACGAGCAGTACTTC | CASSLGSYEQYF
NA | TRBJ2-5 | NA | TRBV15 | TGTGCCACCAGCAGAGGGTTTAGCCATAGAGAGACCCAGTACTTC | CATSRGFSHRETQYF
NA | TRBJ2-3 | NA | TRBV7-9 | TGTGCCAGCAGCCCGGACACAGATACGCAGTATTTT | CASSPDTDTQYF
NA | TRBJ1-5 | NA | TRBV28 | TGTGCCAGCAGTTTATCTGGTTTATCGCAGGTAGGAAGTCAGCCCCAGCATTTT | CASSLSGLSQVGSQPQHF
NA | TRBJ2-2 | NA | TRBV2 | TGTGCCAGCTTATCGGACACTAACACCGGGGAGCTGTTTTTT | CASLSDTNTGELFF
TRBD2 | TRBJ2-2 | NA | TRBV7-3 | TGTGCCAGCAGCTTATCCGCGGGAGGGAACACCGGGGAGCTGTTTTTT | CASSLSAGGNTGELFF
NA | TRBJ2-7 | NA | TRBV28 | TGTGCCAGCAGTTTATCTGGACAATCCTACGAGCAGTACTTC | CASSLSGQSYEQYF
NA | TRBJ1-1 | NA | TRBV2 | TGTGCCAGCAGTGGGCCTCTTATGAACACTGAAGCTTTCTTT | CASSGPLMNTEAFF
TRBD2 | TRBJ2-5 | NA | TRBV28 | TGTGCCAGCAGTATTCCTTCAGCGGGAGTGGGACAAGAGACCCAGTACTTC | CASSIPSAGVGQETQYF
TRBD1 | TRBJ1-5 | once | TRBV6-6 | TGTGCCAGCACCAGACAGGGTACCTTAAAGCCCCAGCATTTT | CASTRQGTLKPQHF
NA | TRBJ2-7 | NA | TRBV19 | TGTGCCAGTAGTATAAACAGACAATCCTACGAGCAGTACTTC | CASSINRQSYEQYF
NA | TRBJ1-6 | once | TRBV19 | TGTGCCAGTAGTATACGGGCAGGCTATAATTCACCCCTCCACTTT | CASSIRAGYNSPLHF
NA | TRBJ2-3 | once | TRBV29-1 | TGCAGCTCCACACTCGATACGCAGTATTTT | CSSTLDTQYF
NA | TRBJ2-7 | once | TRBV19 | TGTGCCAGTAGCCCGCGGCGGGGACTGGGGCCTTCCTACGAGCAGTACTTC | CASSPRRGLGPSYEQYF
NA | TRBJ1-4 | NA | TRBV14 | TGTGCCAGCAGTCGGACCGCAGGGGCCACTAATGAAAAACTGTTTTTT | CASSRTAGATNEKLFF
NA | TRBJ2-6 | few | TRBV7-9 | TGTGCCAGCAGTCTACCCCTCCGGACGGCGGTAGCCAACGTCCTGACTTTC | CASSLPLRTAVANVLTF
NA | TRBJ1-2 | NA | TRBV7-9 | TGTGCCAGCAGCTTAGGCGGGGTCGGCTATGGCTACACCTTC | CASSLGGVGYGYTF
NA | TRBJ2-3 | NA | TRBV11-3 | TGTGCCAGCAGCTTAGACTCGCGGACAAACACAGATACGCAGTATTTT | CASSLDSRTNTDTQYF
NA | TRBJ2-5 | NA | TRBV9 | TGTGCCAGCAGCCCGACCGTGGCTTCACGGGAGACCCAGTACTTC | CASSPTVASRETQYF
NA | TRBJ1-1 | NA | TRBV6-5 | TGTGCCACCACGAGGGGAGATGGCACTGAAGCTTTCTTT | CATTRGDGTEAFF